The present entry profiles one T cell receptor (beta chain) with its context. Its matching antigen is unknown. This sample is part of a study of siplizumab effects on memory and regulatory T cells. Whole-study results and caveats: Versus roughly 27% in controls, the mappable alloreactive CD4+ clones averaged nearly 70% Treg-derived with siplizumab.

Germline values: CDR1 SGDLS, CDR2 YYNGEE. The CDR3 is 14 residues long. V was shortened by 4 bases and J by 1 base, with 11 bases between the two germline ends. Clones were read by immunoSEQ multiplex PCR, and TCRdb kept only the in-frame ones, dropping some. The sample consists of roughly 69,000 clones, over 65% of them appearing once. The chain has TRBV9 and TRBJ1-1, with no clear D. The sequence derives from a human donor in good health. Sequenced input: memory CD4+ T cells sorted from blood. Here the CDR3 DNA reads TGTGCCAGCAGCCCCGAGGTAGGGAACACTGAAGCTTTCTTT. As protein: CASSPEVGNTEAFF. The variable domain in full, with the rest retrieved from reference TRBV9 and TRBJ1-1, is DSGVTQTPKHLITATGQRVTLRCSPRSGDLSVYWYQQSLDQGLQFLIQYYNGEERAKGNILERFSAQQFPDLHSELNLSSLELGDSALYFCASSPEVGNTEAFFGQGTRLTVV.